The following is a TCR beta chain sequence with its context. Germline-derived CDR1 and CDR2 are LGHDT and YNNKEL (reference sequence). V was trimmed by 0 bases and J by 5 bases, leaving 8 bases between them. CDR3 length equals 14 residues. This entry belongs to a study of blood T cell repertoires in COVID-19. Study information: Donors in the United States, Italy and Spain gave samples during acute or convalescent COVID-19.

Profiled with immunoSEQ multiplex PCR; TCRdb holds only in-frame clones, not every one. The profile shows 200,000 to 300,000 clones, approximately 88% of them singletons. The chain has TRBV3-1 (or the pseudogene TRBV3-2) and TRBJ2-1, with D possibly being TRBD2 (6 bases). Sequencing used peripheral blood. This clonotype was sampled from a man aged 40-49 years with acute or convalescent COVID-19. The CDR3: CASSQESSDNEQFF. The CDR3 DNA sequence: TGTGCCAGCAGCCAAGAATCTAGCGACAATGAGCAGTTCTTC.